Listed below are T cell receptor beta chains from one sample, sequenced in a study of shared clonotypes between healthy human individuals. Profiled with immunoSEQ multiplex PCR; TCRdb holds only in-frame clones, not every one. The repertoire consists of under 2,000,000 clones, with over 85% occurring once and the leading ten covering more than 0.9%. Sample: naive CD8+ T cells sorted from blood. These TCRs come from a man aged 18 to 29 in good health. Both conserved end residues are part of each CDR3. The order of the fields is CDR3 protein, V gene, D gene, J gene. D genes are given only for firm matches.

CASSPGLAGTDTQYF,TRBV5-1,TRBD2,TRBJ2-3
CASIRRSTGELFF,TRBV19,NA,TRBJ2-2
CASSLSKYTEAFF,TRBV27,NA,TRBJ1-1
CATTIGNEQYF,TRBV6-5,NA,TRBJ2-7
CAWLTGLAEAFF,TRBV30,NA,TRBJ1-1
CASSLQANTEAFF,TRBV27,NA,TRBJ1-1
CASSQVGGNEQFF,TRBV4-1,NA,TRBJ2-1
CASSWQGREQYF,TRBV11-2,NA,TRBJ2-7
CASSLGLSSYNEQFF,TRBV11-2,NA,TRBJ2-1
CASLDSGETWTEQYF,TRBV2,NA,TRBJ2-7